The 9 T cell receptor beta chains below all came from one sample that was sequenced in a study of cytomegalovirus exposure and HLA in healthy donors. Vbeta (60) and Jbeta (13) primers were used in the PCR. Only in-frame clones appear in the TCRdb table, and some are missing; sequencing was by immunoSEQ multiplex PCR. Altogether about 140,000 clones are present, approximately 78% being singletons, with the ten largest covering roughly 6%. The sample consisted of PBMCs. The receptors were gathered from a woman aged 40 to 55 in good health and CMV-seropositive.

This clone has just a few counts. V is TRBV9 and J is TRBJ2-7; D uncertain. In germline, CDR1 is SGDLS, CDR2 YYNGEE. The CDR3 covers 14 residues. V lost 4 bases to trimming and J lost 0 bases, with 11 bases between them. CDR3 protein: CASSPSDFSYEQYF. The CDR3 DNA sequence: TGTGCCAGCAGCCCCTCTGACTTCTCCTACGAGCAGTACTTC.

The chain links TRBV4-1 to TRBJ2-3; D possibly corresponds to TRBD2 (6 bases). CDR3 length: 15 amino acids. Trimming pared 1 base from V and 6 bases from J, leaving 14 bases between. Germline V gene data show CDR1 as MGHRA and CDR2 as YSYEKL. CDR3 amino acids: CASSQGPFRGDTQYF. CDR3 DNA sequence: TGCGCCAGCAGCCAAGGGCCGTTCCGGGGGGATACGCAGTATTTT.

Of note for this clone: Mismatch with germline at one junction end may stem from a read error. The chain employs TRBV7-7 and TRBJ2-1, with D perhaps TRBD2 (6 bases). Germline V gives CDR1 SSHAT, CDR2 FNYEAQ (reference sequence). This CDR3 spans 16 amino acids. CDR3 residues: CASSLGPTAGRNEQFF. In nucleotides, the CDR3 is TGTGCTAGCAGCTTGGGCCCGACAGCGGGCCGAAATGAGCAGTTCTTC.

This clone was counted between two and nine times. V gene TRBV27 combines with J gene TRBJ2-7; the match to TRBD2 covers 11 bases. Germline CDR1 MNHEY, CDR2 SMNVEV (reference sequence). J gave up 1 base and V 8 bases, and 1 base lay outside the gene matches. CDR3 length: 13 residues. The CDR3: CASGTSGSYEQYF. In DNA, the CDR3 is TGTGCCAGCGGGACTAGCGGTTCCTACGAGCAGTACTTC.

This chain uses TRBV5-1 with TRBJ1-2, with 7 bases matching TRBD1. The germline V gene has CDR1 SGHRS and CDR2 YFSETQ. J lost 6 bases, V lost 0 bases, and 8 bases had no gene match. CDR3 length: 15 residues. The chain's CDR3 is CASSLDRGQSDGYTF. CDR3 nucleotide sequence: TGCGCCAGCAGCTTGGACAGGGGACAATCTGATGGCTACACCTTC.

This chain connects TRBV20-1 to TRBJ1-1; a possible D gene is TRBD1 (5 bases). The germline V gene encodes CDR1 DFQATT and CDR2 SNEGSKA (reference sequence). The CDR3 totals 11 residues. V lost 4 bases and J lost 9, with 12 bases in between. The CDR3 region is CSANTDSKAFF. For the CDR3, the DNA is TGCAGTGCTAATACCGACAGTAAAGCTTTCTTT.

The CDR3 loop reads CASSPAGGGDEQYF. CDR3 sequence (DNA): TGTGCCAGCTCACCAGCGGGAGGTGGGGACGAGCAGTACTTC. The chain links TRBV18 to TRBJ2-7, with 8 bases identical to TRBD2. Losses at the gene ends were 2 bases for V and 5 bases for J; bases not matched to a gene: 5. CDR3 length: 14 amino acids. Germline CDR1 reads KGHSH; CDR2 reads LQKENI.

As DNA, the CDR3 is TGTGCCAGCAGCGTAGACTACTGGGGCGCTATCTCTGGAAACACCATATATTTT. Protein product: CASSVDYWGAISGNTIYF. This sequence joins TRBV9 and TRBJ1-3, with D possibly being TRBD1 (5 bases). V was clipped by 0 bases and J by 0 bases, with 16 bases between them. Germline V lookup: CDR1 SGDLS, CDR2 YYNGEE. CDR3 size: 18 residues.

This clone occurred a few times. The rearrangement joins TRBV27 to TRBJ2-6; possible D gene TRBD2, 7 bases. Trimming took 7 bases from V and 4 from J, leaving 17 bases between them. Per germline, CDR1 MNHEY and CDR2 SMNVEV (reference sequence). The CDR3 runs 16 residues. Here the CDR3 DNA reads TGTGCCAGCATCTTAGGGGGGGGTAGGGGGGCCAACGTCCTGACTTTC. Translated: CASILGGGRGANVLTF.